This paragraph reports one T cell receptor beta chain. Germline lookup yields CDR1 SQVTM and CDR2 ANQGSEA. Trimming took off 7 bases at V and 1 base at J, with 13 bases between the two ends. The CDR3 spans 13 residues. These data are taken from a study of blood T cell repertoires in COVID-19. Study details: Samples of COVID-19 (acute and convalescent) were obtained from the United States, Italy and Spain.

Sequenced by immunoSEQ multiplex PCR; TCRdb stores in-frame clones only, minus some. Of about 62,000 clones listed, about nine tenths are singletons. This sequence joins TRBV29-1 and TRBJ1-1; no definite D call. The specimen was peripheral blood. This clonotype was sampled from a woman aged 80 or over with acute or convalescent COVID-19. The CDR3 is CSARLYENTEAFF. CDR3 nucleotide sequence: TGCAGCGCTCGACTTTACGAGAACACTGAAGCTTTCTTT.